These T cell receptor beta chains were read from a single sample in a study of T cell repertoires in cytomegalovirus infection. TCRdb ran MiXCR on the reads and lists one entry per CDR3 protein. The profile shows under 300,000 distinct CDR3 sequences, about 12% of them singletons. Sequencing was performed on PBMCs. Source of these receptors: a human donor in good health (CMV status not recorded). Some clones in this sample may be carry-over from other donors' samples. CDR3s include the opening cysteine and the closing phenylalanine or tryptophan. Fields, in order: V gene, J gene, clone size, D gene, CDR3 DNA, CDR3 protein. D genes are given only for firm matches. Clone size, where shown, is once, few, many, or a class for clones that have expanded.

TRBV10-3,TRBJ2-4,many,.,TGTGCCATCAGTGAGTCTATCTCGGAAGGGGTCAAAAACATTCAGTACTTC,CAISESISEGVKNIQYF
TRBV18,TRBJ2-5,few,TRBD1,TGTGCCAGCTCAAGATCGTCACAGGGGCGAGAGACCCAGTACTTC,CASSRSSQGRETQYF
TRBV7-2,TRBJ1-2,.,.,TGTGCCAGCAGCTTAGAGGCAGGGGTACCCTATGGCTACACCTTC,CASSLEAGVPYGYTF
TRBV28,TRBJ1-1,.,TRBD1,TGTGCCAGCAGTTCCGGGACAGGGACTGAAGCTTTCTTT,CASSSGTGTEAFF
TRBV7-2,TRBJ2-3,many,TRBD2,TGTGCCAGCAGCTGGACTAGCGGGGGGGGCGGGGATACGCAGTATTTT,CASSWTSGGGGDTQYF
TRBV19,TRBJ1-2,many,TRBD1,TGTGCCAGTACCCTATGGCAGGGGGCCAACTATGGCTACACCTTC,CASTLWQGANYGYTF
TRBV6-2/TRBV6-3,TRBJ2-4,many,.,TGTGCCAGCAGTTACGGGAGGGGGGATAGGGCCAAAAACATTCAGTACTTC,CASSYGRGDRAKNIQYF
TRBV7-2,TRBJ1-5,many,.,TGTGCCAGCAGCTTAAGTCTTAGCAATCAGCCCCAGCATTTT,CASSLSLSNQPQHF
TRBV5-5,TRBJ1-5,few,.,TGTGCCAGCAGCTCGAGGGGGGATCAGCCCCAGCATTTT,CASSSRGDQPQHF
TRBV6-2/TRBV6-3,TRBJ2-1,.,TRBD2,TGTGCCAACAGTAGTAGCGGGAGGGCCAGGCTCGAGCAGTTCTTC,CANSSSGRARLEQFF
TRBV20-1,TRBJ2-1,few,TRBD2,TGCAGTGCTTCCCGAGGACTAGGGATCAATGAGCAGTTCTTC,CSASRGLGINEQFF
TRBV11-2,TRBJ2-7,.,.,TGTGCCAGCAGCTGGGCGGAGGGCTACGAGCAGTACTTC,CASSWAEGYEQYF
TRBV5-4,TRBJ1-2,few,.,TGTGCCAGCAGCTTACAGACCTATGGCTACACCTTC,CASSLQTYGYTF
TRBV6-2/TRBV6-3,TRBJ2-7,.,.,TGTGCCAGCAGTAACTCCCCCTACGAGCAGTACTTC,CASSNSPYEQYF
TRBV18,TRBJ1-1,.,.,TGTGCCAGCTCACCAGACACAGGGAAGGGTGCTGAAGCTTTCTTT,CASSPDTGKGAEAFF
TRBV6-5,TRBJ2-7,few,TRBD2,TGTGCCAGCAGGGCTAGCGGGAGCCGCGAGCAGTACTTC,CASRASGSREQYF
TRBV4-3,TRBJ1-2,.,.,TGCGCCAGCAGCCAAGAACCCAGAAGCAACTATGGCTACACCTTC,CASSQEPRSNYGYTF
TRBV7-8,TRBJ2-2,medium-sized,.,TGTGCCAGCAGCTTATACGGGGGCGCGGGAACCGGGGAGCTGTTTTTT,CASSLYGGAGTGELFF
TRBV3-1,TRBJ1-1,.,.,TGTGCCAGCAGCCAAGAGGGGCAGGGACAGAACACTGAAGCTTTCTTT,CASSQEGQGQNTEAFF
TRBV7-2,TRBJ2-5,many,.,TGTGCCAGCAGCTCCGGGACCCATCAAGAGACCCAGTACTTC,CASSSGTHQETQYF
TRBV7-2,TRBJ1-1,many,.,TGTGCCAGCAGCTACAGACTGCAGAACACTGAAGCTTTCTTT,CASSYRLQNTEAFF
TRBV5-6,TRBJ1-2,many,.,TGTGCCAGCAGCTTGGATTTGGCATCCTCCTCCTATGGCTACACCTTC,CASSLDLASSSYGYTF
TRBV7-2,TRBJ2-1,many,TRBD1,TGTGCCAGCAGCTTTCCAGGGGGCAATGAGCAGTTCTTC,CASSFPGGNEQFF
TRBV18,TRBJ1-1,.,.,TGTGCCAGCTCACCGGGGGGGAGCGACACTGAAGCTTTCTTT,CASSPGGSDTEAFF
TRBV7-2,TRBJ2-7,many,.,TGTGCCAGCAGCTTAGTGAAGGCAGCAAGGGAGCAGTACTTC,CASSLVKAAREQYF
TRBV29-1,TRBJ2-2,many,.,TGCAGCGTTGAGGCGGGGACGGACACCGGGGAGCTGTTTTTT,CSVEAGTDTGELFF
TRBV25-1,TRBJ2-7,many,.,TGTGCCAGCAGTGGCGTCTCCTACGAGCAGTACTTC,CASSGVSYEQYF
TRBV28,TRBJ2-7,many,TRBD1,TGTGCCAGCAGTTTAGAGGGACAGGGACACTACGAGCAGTACTTC,CASSLEGQGHYEQYF
TRBV19,TRBJ1-5,many,.,TGTGCCAGTAGTATGGGAAATCATGGCAATCAGCCCCAGCATTTT,CASSMGNHGNQPQHF
TRBV10-3,TRBJ2-1,many,.,TGTGCCATCAGTCGGACTGACAATGAGCAGTTCTTC,CAISRTDNEQFF